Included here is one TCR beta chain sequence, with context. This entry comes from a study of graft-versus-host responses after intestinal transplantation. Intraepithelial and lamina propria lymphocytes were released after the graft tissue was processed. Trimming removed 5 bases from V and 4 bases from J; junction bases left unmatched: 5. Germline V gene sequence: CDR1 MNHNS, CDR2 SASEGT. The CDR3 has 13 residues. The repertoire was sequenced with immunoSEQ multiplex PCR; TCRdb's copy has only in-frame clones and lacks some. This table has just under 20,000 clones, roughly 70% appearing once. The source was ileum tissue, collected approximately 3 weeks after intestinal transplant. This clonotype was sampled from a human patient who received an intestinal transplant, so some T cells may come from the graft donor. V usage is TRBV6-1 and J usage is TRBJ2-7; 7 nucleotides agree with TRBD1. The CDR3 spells CASSRDRTYEQYF. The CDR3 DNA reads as TGTGCCAGCAGTCGGGACAGAACTTACGAGCAGTACTTC.